This T cell receptor (beta chain) came from a study of T cells expressing NK-cell markers. The CDR3 has 13 residues. Germline V gives CDR1 MNHEY, CDR2 SVGAGI. TCRdb reprocessed the 5' RACE reads and keeps a single row for each CDR3 protein, giving no DNA. This sample carries about 460,000 distinct CDR3 sequences, with 1.4% going to the ten biggest clones. The origin of this receptor is a woman between 50 and 59 years old in good health. The specimen was blood T cells: a sorted CD56 or NKG2C T cell subset, CD4+ or CD8+ T cells, or bulk PBMC T cells (not recorded which). V is TRBV6-5 and J is TRBJ2-4. The CDR3 reads CASTDRWGNIQYF.